A single sample is the source of the 6 T cell receptor beta chains below, sequenced in a study of shared clonotypes between healthy human individuals. Clones were read by immunoSEQ multiplex PCR, and TCRdb kept only the in-frame ones, dropping some. The repertoire holds roughly 1,000,000 clones, with approximately 80% as singletons. The sequenced sample consisted of memory CD4+ T cells from PBMCs. Subset indicated: CD45RA-negative fraction. All receptors derive from a man between 18 and 29 years old in good health. Some clones in this sample may be carry-over from other donors' samples.

This chain connects TRBV5-1 to TRBJ2-2; D may be TRBD2 (5 bases). The CDR3 extends over 14 amino acids. Between the trimmed V and J ends, which lost 5 bases and 4 bases, there was a span of 12 bases. Germline CDR1 is SGHRS and CDR2 is YFSETQ. CDR3 in DNA: TGCGCCAGCAGTCAAGACTATTCCACCGGGGAGCTGTTTTTT. It yields the protein CASSQDYSTGELFF.

This chain connects TRBV5-8 to TRBJ2-1; D possibly matches TRBD1 or TRBD2 (5 bases each). This CDR3 is built from 13 residues. Germline CDR1 reads SGHTS; CDR2 reads YDEGEE. The ends were cut back, 9 bases at V and 8 bases at J, with 18 bases in the middle. The CDR3 protein is CATPGRSDYEQFF. The CDR3 region has the DNA TGTGCCACCCCGGGACGGTCTGACTATGAGCAGTTCTTC.

The rearrangement joins TRBV6-5 to TRBJ1-1; D gene unclear. Germline CDR1 is MNHEY and CDR2 is SVGAGI. The V and J ends lost 0 bases and 2 bases respectively, with 13 bases between them. CDR3 length: 16 residues. CDR3 region: CASSYSFVSANTEAFF. Written as DNA, the CDR3 is TGTGCCAGCAGTTACTCTTTTGTCAGCGCTAACACTGAAGCTTTCTTT.

The chain joins TRBV18 to TRBJ2-7; 9 bases map to TRBD1. Looked up from germline, CDR1 is KGHSH and CDR2 is LQKENI. V lost 6 bases and J lost 4; bases outside the gene matches: 7. This CDR3 comprises 14 residues. The CDR3: CASSGAGTGYEQYF. CDR3 nucleotide sequence: TGTGCCAGCTCGGGAGCGGGGACAGGGTACGAGCAGTACTTC.

This CDR3 is CASSLARESGYTF. CDR3 DNA: TGTGCCAGCAGCTTAGCCAGGGAGTCAGGCTACACCTTC. The gene calls are TRBV11-2 and TRBJ1-2; D may be TRBD1 (5 bases). The CDR3 is made up of 13 amino acids. Trimming left V 1 base short and J 8 bases short, with 11 bases between. Germline-derived CDR1 and CDR2 are SGHAT and FQNNGV.

The rearrangement joins TRBV7-2 to TRBJ1-2; possible D gene TRBD1, 6 bases. V lost 4 bases and J lost 6, with 15 bases in between. This CDR3 spans 14 amino acids. Germline lookup yields CDR1 SGHTA and CDR2 FQGNSA. The DNA for the CDR3 is TGTGCCAGCAGCTCCCCTCACAGGGTCCATGGCTACACCTTC. Translating gives CASSSPHRVHGYTF.